Below are 5 T cell receptor beta chains sequenced from a single sample in a study of blood T cell repertoires in COVID-19. TCRdb keeps only in-frame clones here, not all; method: immunoSEQ multiplex PCR. This table has more than 250,000 clones, 70% to 90% appearing once. Specimen: PBMCs or T cells enriched from blood (not recorded which). The receptors derive from a man aged 25 to 45 who had recovered from COVID-19.

V usage is TRBV2 and J usage is TRBJ1-2, with 7 bases lining up with TRBD1. V was clipped by 1 base and J by 6 bases; unmatched bases: 8. This CDR3 contains 15 residues. Germline values: CDR1 SNHLY, CDR2 FYNNEI. The CDR3 nucleotides read TGTGCCAGCAGTGAAGACAGGGGCGATCCGGATGGCTACACCTTC. Protein product: CASSEDRGDPDGYTF. Variable domain in full (rest from reference TRBV2 and TRBJ1-2): EPEVTQTPSHQVTQMGQEVILRCVPISNHLYFYWYRQILGQKVEFLVSFYNNEISEKSEIFDDQFSVERPDGSNFTLKIRSTKLEDSAMYFCASSEDRGDPDGYTFGSGTRLTVV.

The chain links TRBV4-3 to TRBJ2-1; maybe TRBD2 (6 bases). With 4 bases removed from V and 7 bases from J, the gap between germline ends came to 17 bases. Germline values: CDR1 LGHNA, CDR2 YSLEER. The CDR3 contains 15 residues. CDR3 protein: CASSRIFGTENEQFF. In nucleotides, the CDR3 is TGCGCCAGCAGCCGGATCTTCGGGACTGAAAATGAGCAGTTCTTC.

The chain combines TRBV4-3 with TRBJ2-3; TRBD2 agrees at 10 bases. Looked up from germline, CDR1 is LGHNA and CDR2 is YSLEER. Trimming at V came to 0 bases and at J to 2 bases, leaving 8 bases not matched to a gene. This CDR3 is built from 18 residues. The CDR3 is CASSQEIRLAGVTDTQYF. CDR3 sequence (DNA): TGCGCCAGCAGCCAAGAGATCAGGCTAGCGGGGGTCACAGATACGCAGTATTTT.

The chain joins TRBV12-3 or TRBV12-4 to TRBJ1-6; D uncertain. The CDR3 is 13 residues long. V was clipped by 6 bases and J by 9 bases, with 12 bases between them. The CDR3 protein is CASRMGNSSPLHF. DNA of the CDR3: TGTGCCAGCAGAATGGGCAACAGTTCACCCCTCCACTTT.

The V call is TRBV3-1 (or the pseudogene TRBV3-2), the J call TRBJ2-5; 12 bases are a match to TRBD2. In germline, CDR1 is LGHDT, CDR2 YNNKEL (reference sequence). V gave up 4 bases and J gave up 5 bases; unmatched junction bases: 8. The CDR3 length is 16 residues. This CDR3 is CASSRQRTSGAETQYF. The CDR3 coding sequence is TGTGCCAGCAGCCGACAACGGACTAGCGGGGCTGAGACCCAGTACTTC.